Listed below are T cell receptor beta chains from one sample, sequenced in a study of T-cell reconstitution after alpha-beta-depleted transplantation in children. TCRdb itself ran the PCR reads through MiXCR, one entry per CDR3 protein. The table shows approximately 1,000,000 distinct CDR3 sequences, with less than 30% occurring only once. Sequencing was performed on PBMCs, mostly from graft donor cells, taken 360 days after TCRalphabeta/CD19-depleted stem cell transplant. The receptors originated from a boy under two years old who had a stem cell transplant for SCID, so the T cells may come from the graft donor. CDR3s include the opening cysteine and the closing phenylalanine or tryptophan.

j_call	cdr3_length	v_call	cdr3_aa
TRBJ2-5	16	TRBV24-1	CATSDLRDRYGETQYF
TRBJ2-2	16	TRBV28	CASSLPRERITGELFF
TRBJ2-7	19	TRBV11-1	CASSSTDGQGGPPPYEQYF
TRBJ2-5	16	TRBV20-1	CSASRGLPEYQETQYF
TRBJ2-1	15	TRBV20-1	CSARVTSGGPGEQFF
TRBJ2-1	13	TRBV10-2	CASRGLAYNEQFF
TRBJ2-3	15	TRBV24-1	CAITDCRRSTDTQYF
TRBJ2-7	17	TRBV11-2	CASSLGAGTGKLYEQYF
TRBJ1-1	13	TRBV5-1	CASSLVEDTEAFF
TRBJ2-3	15	TRBV28	CASSLSMGPPNTQYF
TRBJ1-5	13	TRBV7-3	CASSTQGGQPQHF
TRBJ2-3	14	TRBV20-1	CSASTGGGIDTQYF
TRBJ2-6	14	TRBV11-2	CASTTRSGANVLTF
TRBJ2-3	14	TRBV12-5	CASGMTSRTDTQYF
TRBJ2-5	13	TRBV20-1	CSARVGYQETQYF
TRBJ2-7	15	TRBV3-1	CASSQSSSYNYEQYF
TRBJ2-5	14	TRBV5-5	CASDERTAQETQYF
TRBJ2-3	14	TRBV18	CASSPARSADTQYF
TRBJ2-7	16	TRBV5-1	CASSLVAGTGTYEQYF
TRBJ2-1	15	TRBV12-3/TRBV12-4	CASSFGRAHYNEQFF
TRBJ2-7	17	TRBV4-2	CASSRRSDSPLSYEQYF
TRBJ2-1	14	TRBV12-3/TRBV12-4	CASMSGGYGNEQFF